Listed below are T cell receptor beta chains from one sample, sequenced in a study of cytomegalovirus exposure and HLA in healthy donors. Generated by immunoSEQ multiplex PCR, the TCRdb table keeps only in-frame clones and is missing some. Altogether 150,000 to 200,000 clones are present, more than 70% being singletons, with the ten largest covering approximately 11%. Source material: PBMCs. The source is a young man in good health and CMV-seropositive. The CDR3 runs from the conserved cysteine through the conserved F or W. D genes are given only for firm matches. Not all rows give a size; the values are once, few, many and, for expanded clones, a class.

v_gene	j_gene	abundance	d_gene	CDR3nt	CDR3aa
TRBV11-2	TRBJ2-1	NA	NA	TGTGCCAGCAGCTTACAGGGGAGCTACAATGAGCAGTTCTTC	CASSLQGSYNEQFF
TRBV5-1	TRBJ1-3	NA	NA	TGCGCCAGCAGCCCCGGGGATCCTGGAAACACCATATATTTT	CASSPGDPGNTIYF
TRBV18	TRBJ2-1	NA	TRBD2	TGTGCCAGCCGAACGAGGGGTCTAGCGGACTACAATGAGCAGTTCTTC	CASRTRGLADYNEQFF
TRBV30	TRBJ1-1	NA	NA	TGTGCCTGGAGTGTGGGGGGGGTGACCACTGAAGCTTTCTTT	CAWSVGGVTTEAFF
TRBV6-1	TRBJ1-4	few	TRBD1	TGTGCCAGCAGGGAGACCACAGGGGCAGGTGAAAAACTGTTTTTT	CASRETTGAGEKLFF
TRBV7-2	TRBJ2-3	few	TRBD2	TGTGCCAGCAGCACGAGCGGGAGGACAGATACGCAGTATTTT	CASSTSGRTDTQYF
TRBV27	TRBJ2-7	NA	NA	TGTGCCAGCGGCCAACAGGGCTACGAGCAGTACTTC	CASGQQGYEQYF
TRBV20-1	TRBJ2-7	NA	NA	TGCGGGACGGGGGTAGTCTACGAGCAGTACTTC	CGTGVVYEQYF
TRBV18	TRBJ1-3	once	NA	TGTGCCAGCTCGCAGGGGCGCTTAGCTGGAAACACCATATATTTT	CASSQGRLAGNTIYF
TRBV28	TRBJ2-7	NA	TRBD2	TGTGCCAGCAGTTGGACTAGCGGGAGTCCCTACGAGCAGTACTTC	CASSWTSGSPYEQYF
TRBV2	TRBJ1-5	NA	NA	TGTGCCAGCAGTGAGGGCAGCCTTAGCAATCAGCCCCAGCATTTT	CASSEGSLSNQPQHF
TRBV27	TRBJ2-7	NA	NA	TGTGCCAGCAGCACTTGGACAAACTCCTACGAGCAGTACTTC	CASSTWTNSYEQYF
TRBV25-1	TRBJ2-5	NA	TRBD2	TGTGCCAGCAGTGACGGACTAGTTCCGCAGGAGACCCAGTACTTC	CASSDGLVPQETQYF
TRBV10-3	TRBJ2-5	NA	TRBD1	TGTGCCATCAGTAATGGACAGGGGGCACGGGAGACCCAGTACTTC	CAISNGQGARETQYF
TRBV7-8	TRBJ2-5	NA	NA	TGTGCCAGCAGCTTAGTCGGGGGAGTTTTAGTAACCCAGTACTTC	CASSLVGGVLVTQYF
TRBV15	TRBJ2-5	NA	NA	TGTGCCACCAGCAGTTTTCGTAGCCGGGAGACCCAGTACTTC	CATSSFRSRETQYF
TRBV28	TRBJ2-7	NA	TRBD2	TGTGCCAGCAGTCTAAGACTAGCCGAGCAGTACTTC	CASSLRLAEQYF
TRBV29-1	TRBJ2-5	once	NA	TGCAGCGTCGAACCGAGGGTAGAGACCCAGTACTTC	CSVEPRVETQYF
TRBV6-1	TRBJ1-5	NA	NA	TGTGCCAGCAGTGAAGCCGTTAATAGCAATCAGCCCCAGCATTTT	CASSEAVNSNQPQHF
TRBV28	TRBJ1-1	NA	NA	TGTGCCAGCAGCCCTAACACTGAAGCTTTCTTT	CASSPNTEAFF
TRBV12-1	TRBJ1-1	NA	NA	TGTGCCAGCAGCTTTATCTCCGGCCCGGGGATCACTGAAGCTTTCTTT	CASSFISGPGITEAFF
TRBV19	TRBJ1-5	NA	NA	TGTGCCAGTAGTATCCCCCGGACAGAGAGCCGTGGGCCCCAGCATTTT	CASSIPRTESRGPQHF
TRBV19	TRBJ2-7	NA	TRBD2	TGTGCCAGTAGTATAGGGGGCCAGGGACTAGCGGCAACCTACGAGCAGTACTTC	CASSIGGQGLAATYEQYF
TRBV19	TRBJ1-1	NA	TRBD1	TGTGCCAGTAGTCTCAGGACAGGGGCGAACACTGAAGCTTTCTTT	CASSLRTGANTEAFF
TRBV6-1	TRBJ2-7	few	TRBD1	TGTGCCAGCAAGGACAGGGGGGCACCCTACGAGCAGTACTTC	CASKDRGAPYEQYF
TRBV7-9	TRBJ2-5	few	TRBD2	TGTGCCAGCAGCCCGGGAGGGACTAGCGGACAAGAGACCCAGTACTTC	CASSPGGTSGQETQYF
TRBV6-1	TRBJ2-5	NA	TRBD1	TGTGCCAGCAAATTTACAGGGGGCGGGGAGACCCAGTACTTC	CASKFTGGGETQYF
TRBV28	TRBJ1-4	NA	NA	TGTGCCAGCAGTTTACGCCAGGGAGGGATTGAAAAACTGTTTTTT	CASSLRQGGIEKLFF
TRBV7-2	TRBJ1-1	many	TRBD1	TGTGCCAGCAGCTCGAACCGGGACAGGGAAGCTTTCTTT	CASSSNRDREAFF
TRBV27	TRBJ2-1	NA	TRBD2	TGTGCCAGCAGTGTACTAGCGGGAGGGCTGAGTGGTGAGCAGTTCTTC	CASSVLAGGLSGEQFF
TRBV7-8	TRBJ2-1	NA	NA	TGTGCCAGCAGCTACGGGACTTACAATGAGCAGTTCTTC	CASSYGTYNEQFF
TRBV7-2	TRBJ1-4	NA	NA	TGTGCCAGCAGCCCCTCGCCGGGGTCGGGTGAAAAACTGTTTTTT	CASSPSPGSGEKLFF
TRBV27	TRBJ2-7	NA	TRBD2	TGTGCCAGCAGTTTGGGAGGGAAGCAGTACTTC	CASSLGGKQYF
TRBV7-3	TRBJ2-1	once	TRBD2	TGTGCCAGCAGCTTAACGGGTGGGACTAGCCGCTCCTACAATGAGCAGTTCTTC	CASSLTGGTSRSYNEQFF
TRBV9	TRBJ2-5	NA	TRBD2	TGTGCCAGCAGCGTGGGATGGGGACTAGAAGAGACCCAGTACTTC	CASSVGWGLEETQYF
TRBV6-4	TRBJ2-3	NA	TRBD2	TGTGCCAGCAGTGCCGAGCGGGAGACCACAGATACGCAGTATTTT	CASSAERETTDTQYF
TRBV7-9	TRBJ1-4	few	NA	TGTGCCAGCAGCTTAGCGCAAGGGGCAACTAATGAAAAACTGTTTTTT	CASSLAQGATNEKLFF
TRBV5-1	TRBJ2-7	NA	NA	TGCGCCAGCAGCTTGCAGACAGACTACGAGCAGTACTTC	CASSLQTDYEQYF
TRBV13	TRBJ2-7	NA	TRBD1	TGTGCCAGCAGCTACCGCGGACAGGGCGTCTCCTACGAGCAGTACTTC	CASSYRGQGVSYEQYF
TRBV7-9	TRBJ1-4	few	NA	TGTGCCAGCAGCTTAGGGGCGAGGGCTAATGAAAAACTGTTTTTT	CASSLGARANEKLFF
TRBV27	TRBJ2-3	NA	NA	TGTGCCAGCAGTTTAGGTGTCACCGCGGCGCAGTATTTT	CASSLGVTAAQYF